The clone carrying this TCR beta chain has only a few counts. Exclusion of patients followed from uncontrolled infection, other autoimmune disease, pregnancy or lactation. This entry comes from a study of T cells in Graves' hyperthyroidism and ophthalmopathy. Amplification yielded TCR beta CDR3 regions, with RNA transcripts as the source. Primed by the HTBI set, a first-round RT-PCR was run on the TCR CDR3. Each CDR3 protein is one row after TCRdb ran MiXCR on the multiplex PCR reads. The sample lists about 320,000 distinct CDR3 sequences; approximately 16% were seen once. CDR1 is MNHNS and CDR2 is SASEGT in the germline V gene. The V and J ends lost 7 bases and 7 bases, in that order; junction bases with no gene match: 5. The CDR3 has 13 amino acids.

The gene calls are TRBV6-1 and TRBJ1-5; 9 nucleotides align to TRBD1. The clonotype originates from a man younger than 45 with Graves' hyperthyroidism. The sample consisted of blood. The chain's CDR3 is CASTDRGEQPQHF. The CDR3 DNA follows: TGTGCCAGCACTGACAGGGGGGAACAGCCCCAGCATTTT.